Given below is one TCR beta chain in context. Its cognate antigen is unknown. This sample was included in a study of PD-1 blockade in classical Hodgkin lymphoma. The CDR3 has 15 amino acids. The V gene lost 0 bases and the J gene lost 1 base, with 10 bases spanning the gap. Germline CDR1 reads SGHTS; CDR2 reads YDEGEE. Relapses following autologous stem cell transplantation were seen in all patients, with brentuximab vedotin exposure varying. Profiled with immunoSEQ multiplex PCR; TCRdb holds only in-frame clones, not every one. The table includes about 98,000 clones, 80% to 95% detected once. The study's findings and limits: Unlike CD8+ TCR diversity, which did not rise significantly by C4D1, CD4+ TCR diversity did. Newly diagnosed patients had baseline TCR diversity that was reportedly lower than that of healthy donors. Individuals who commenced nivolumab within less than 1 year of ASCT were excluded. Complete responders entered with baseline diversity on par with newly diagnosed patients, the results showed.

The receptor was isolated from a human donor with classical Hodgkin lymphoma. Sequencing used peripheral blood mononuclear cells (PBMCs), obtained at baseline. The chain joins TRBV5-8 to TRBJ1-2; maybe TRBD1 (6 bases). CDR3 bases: TGTGCCAGCAGCTTGGCGGGGGGCAGTAACTATGGCTACACCTTC. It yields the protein CASSLAGGSNYGYTF.